The TCR beta chain under discussion was sequenced for a study of T cells expressing NK-cell markers. Study-level background: Eight donors were sequenced, seven testing HCMV-seropositive and one testing seronegative.

TCRdb re-called the 5' RACE reads; every CDR3 protein appears as one record, without DNA. This specimen shows almost 450,000 distinct CDR3 sequences; the ten leading clones hold 6% to 8%. Germline CDR1 KGHDR, CDR2 SFDVKD. The CDR3 totals 13 residues. The chain employs TRBV24-1 and TRBJ2-1; there is no DNA to check the TCRdb D call of TRBD1. The TCR sequence derives from a woman between 18 and 70 years old in good health. The source material was blood T cells: a sorted CD56 or NKG2C T cell subset, CD4+ or CD8+ T cells, or bulk PBMC T cells (not recorded which). CDR3 protein: CATNWLGDNEQFF.